Each of the 26 T cell receptor beta chains below was sequenced from the same sample in a study of early T cells in non-severe SARS-CoV-2 infection (dated by TCRdb to 2020 to 2023). Library construction relied on 5' RACE. The listed sequencing device is NextSeq 500. TCRdb's own reprocessing of the public reads used fastp at Q25 and MiXCR and kept productive beta chains. Entries are consolidated by CDR3 protein sequence, retaining the most common genes and DNA. For this sample there are about 92,000 distinct CDR3 sequences; 16% appear just once. Roughly 1.3% of the sample belongs to the ten largest clones. Sequencing was carried out using whole blood. These TCRs come from an adult who was a healthcare worker with PCR-confirmed SARS-CoV-2 infection or an uninfected control (not recorded which).

In its sample, this clonotype was seen many times. The J gene is TRBJ2-2, the V gene TRBV12-3 or TRBV12-4; D possibly corresponds to TRBD2 (5 bases). CDR3 size: 15 residues. V was trimmed by 6 bases and J by 5 bases, leaving 16 bases between them. The CDR3 reads CASSGLALWTGELFF. DNA for the CDR3: TGTGCCAGCAGCGGACTGGCGTTGTGGACCGGGGAGCTGTTTTTT.

This clonotype was seen only a few times. This chain joins TRBV19 and TRBJ2-1, with 9 positions matching TRBD2. With V trimmed by 3 bases and J by 7 bases, 10 bases remained unmatched. The CDR3 is 16 amino acids. Germline V gene data show CDR1 as LNHDA and CDR2 as SQIVND (reference sequence). CDR3 sequence reads: CASSIWGSGRMNEQFF. The DNA of the CDR3 is TGTGCCAGTAGTATTTGGGGTAGCGGGAGAATGAATGAGCAGTTCTTC.

The sample holds a few counts of this clonotype. The chain recombines TRBV11-2 with TRBJ2-3, with 10 bases fitting TRBD2. CDR1 is SGHAT, CDR2 FQNNGV, per germline. J was trimmed by 2 bases and V by 5 bases; bases with no gene match: 7. The CDR3 has 16 residues. CDR3 coding DNA: TGTGCCAGCAGCCCCTCACTAGCGGGGCACACAGATACGCAGTATTTT. Translated, it gives CASSPSLAGHTDTQYF.

This rearrangement joins TRBV2 to TRBJ2-2; D gene unclear. Germline CDR1 is SNHLY and CDR2 is FYNNEI. Trimming stripped 7 bases from V and 1 base from J, with 16 bases between. This CDR3 contains 16 residues. CDR3 nucleotide sequence: TGTGCCAGCACTGGAGAAGTTGGTCAGAACACCGGGGAGCTGTTTTTT. Translating gives CASTGEVGQNTGELFF. The full variable domain, with the rest looked up from reference TRBV2 and TRBJ2-2, is EPEVTQTPSHQVTQMGQEVILRCVPISNHLYFYWYRQILGQKVEFLVSFYNNEISEKSEIFDDQFSVERPDGSNFTLKIRSTKLEDSAMYFCASTGEVGQNTGELFFGEGSRLTVL.

The CDR3 DNA sequence: TGTGCCAGTAGTATAGGGGGGGCGCGAAGCAATCAGCCCCAGCATTTT. Amino acids: CASSIGGARSNQPQHF. The chain carries TRBV19 and TRBJ1-5; tentatively, D is TRBD1 (6 bases). The CDR3 spans 16 residues. Between the trimmed V and J ends, which lost 1 base and 1 base, there was a span of 11 bases. CDR1 and CDR2 (germline): LNHDA, SQIVND (reference sequence).

The chain carries TRBV20-1 and TRBJ1-1; no reliable D call. Germline CDR1 and CDR2: DFQATT and SNEGSKA (reference sequence). The CDR3 runs to 15 residues. V gave up 2 bases and J gave up 2 bases, with 15 bases separating them. Written as DNA, the CDR3 is TGCAGTGCTAGATCCGGACGGGAATCCAACACTGAAGCTTTCTTT. Translating gives CSARSGRESNTEAFF.

This sequence joins TRBV5-1 and TRBJ2-5; TRBD2 aligns across 9 bases. The CDR3 spans 18 residues. Germline-derived CDR1 and CDR2 are SGHRS and YFSETQ. J was trimmed by 4 bases and V by 4 bases; bases with no gene match: 17. CDR3 DNA sequence: TGCGCCAGCAGCCTGCCGGAAAGTGGGCTAGCGGGGAGAGAGACCCAGTACTTC. Translation gives CASSLPESGLAGRETQYF.

This clonotype was seen a few times. The J gene is TRBJ1-6, the V gene TRBV27, with 7 nucleotides matching TRBD1. The CDR3 runs to 13 residues. With V trimmed by 11 bases and J by 4 bases, 5 bases remained unmatched. Per the germline V gene, CDR1 is MNHEY and CDR2 is SMNVEV (reference sequence). CDR3 amino acids: CAVAGGYNSPLHF. The CDR3 DNA follows: TGTGCCGTAGCAGGGGGGTATAATTCACCCCTCCACTTT.

This clonotype has ten or more counts. This chain connects TRBV7-9 to TRBJ2-5; D ambiguous. Per germline, CDR1 SEHNR and CDR2 FQNEAQ (reference sequence). The ends were cut back, 5 bases at V and 3 bases at J, with 16 bases in the middle. The CDR3 spans 15 residues. The CDR3 spells CASSRNTVNKETQYF. The CDR3 bases are TGTGCCAGCAGCCGAAATACAGTGAACAAAGAGACCCAGTACTTC.

This clonotype occurred once. The V call is TRBV12-5, the J call TRBJ1-5; D perhaps matches TRBD1 (6 bases). With 0 bases removed from V and 0 bases from J, the gap between germline ends came to 18 bases. This CDR3 is 19 amino acids long. Germline V gene data show CDR1 as LGHNT and CDR2 as FRNRAP. CDR3 residues: CASGLVLPRTAHSNQPQHF. Here the CDR3 DNA reads TGTGCTAGTGGTTTGGTACTCCCCCGGACAGCTCATAGCAATCAGCCCCAGCATTTT.

The chain couples TRBV6-2 or TRBV6-3 to TRBJ1-2, with D perhaps matching TRBD1 (5 bases). The V gene's germline CDR1 is MNHEY and CDR2 SVGEGT. The V and J ends lost 4 bases and 6 bases respectively, with 15 bases between them. There are 14 residues in the CDR3. CDR3 region: CASSSTRGVDGYTF. The DNA for the CDR3 is TGTGCCAGCAGTTCCACTCGGGGCGTTGATGGCTACACCTTC.

This clonotype was observed a few times. The chain has TRBV11-2 and TRBJ2-5; the D gene is possibly TRBD2 (6 bases). The CDR3 has 15 amino acids. The V and J ends lost 5 bases and 2 bases respectively, with 15 bases between them. Germline V gene sequence: CDR1 SGHAT, CDR2 FQNNGV. CDR3 in amino acids: CASSPSWAGQETQYF. For the CDR3, the DNA is TGTGCCAGCAGCCCCTCTTGGGCGGGGCAAGAGACCCAGTACTTC.

This clonotype came up a few times. The chain employs TRBV6-5 and TRBJ2-7, with 9 positions matching TRBD1. CDR1 and CDR2 from the germline V gene are MNHEY and SVGAGI. The CDR3 has 14 amino acids. The ends lost 6 bases at V and 3 bases at J; junction bases unmatched: 6. The DNA of the CDR3 is TGTGCCAGCAGCGGGACAGGGACAAACTACGAGCAGTACTTC. Protein: CASSGTGTNYEQYF.

This clonotype has just a few counts. The rearrangement joins TRBV12-3 or TRBV12-4 to TRBJ2-1; D possibly matches TRBD1 or TRBD2 (5 bases each). This CDR3 comprises 15 residues. Trimming took off 3 bases at V and 4 bases at J, with 13 bases between the two ends. CDR3 DNA sequence: TGTGCCAGCAGTTTTCAGGGAGTTTCTTACAATGAGCAGTTCTTC. Its protein product is CASSFQGVSYNEQFF.

This clonotype was seen more than once but under ten times. This chain joins TRBV11-2 and TRBJ1-1, with D unresolved. The CDR3 has 14 amino acids. The ends were cut back, 3 bases at V and 0 bases at J, with 8 bases in the middle. Germline lookup yields CDR1 SGHAT and CDR2 FQNNGV. CDR3 bases: TGTGCCAGCAGCTTCTACAGCATGAACACTGAAGCTTTCTTT. This sequence encodes CASSFYSMNTEAFF.

This clonotype has a count of ten or more. The chain recombines TRBV7-8 with TRBJ1-2; TRBD1 is a possible D gene (6 bases). The CDR3 has 14 amino acids. The V end lost 5 bases, the J end lost 4 bases, and 14 bases lay between the germline ends. CDR1 SGHVS and CDR2 FQNEAQ come from the germline V gene. This chain's CDR3 is CASSGNRVRYGYTF. In DNA form, the CDR3 reads TGTGCCAGCAGCGGAAACAGGGTTCGCTATGGCTACACCTTC. Complete variable domain (other parts from reference TRBV7-8 and TRBJ1-2): GAGVSQSPRYKVAKRGQDVALRCDPISGHVSLFWYQQALGQGPEFLTYFQNEAQLDKSGLPSDRFFAERPEGSVSTLKIQRTQQEDSAVYLCASSGNRVRYGYTFGSGTRLTVV.

The sample holds a few counts of this clonotype. The chain is built from TRBV7-2 and TRBJ2-2, with no clear D. The CDR3 loop spans 14 amino acids. The germline CDR1 and CDR2 sequences are SGHTA and FQGNSA. V lost 5 bases, J lost 1 base, and 8 bases lay in between. CDR3 protein: CASSPLGNTGELFF. Written as DNA, the CDR3 is TGTGCCAGCAGCCCCCTGGGGAACACCGGGGAGCTGTTTTTT.

The chain couples TRBV5-4 to TRBJ2-4, with D unresolved. The CDR3 is 14 residues long. Trimming removed 4 bases at V and 6 bases at J, with 14 bases between. Germline values: CDR1 SGHNT, CDR2 YYREEE (reference sequence). CDR3 in DNA: TGTGCCAGCAGCCCTCGGGTCACTGGAAACATTCAGTACTTC. Translating gives CASSPRVTGNIQYF.

The chain carries TRBV3-1 and TRBJ2-6, with D unresolved. CDR3 length equals 14 residues. The germline V gene encodes CDR1 LGHDT and CDR2 YNNKEL (reference sequence). Trimming removed 4 bases from V and 0 bases from J, with 4 bases in between. CDR3 residues: CASSPVSGANVLTF. The CDR3 DNA reads TGTGCCAGCAGCCCGGTCTCTGGGGCCAACGTCCTGACTTTC.

This clonotype was recorded many times. In DNA, the CDR3 is TGTGCCAGCAGTTGGACCTTCACAGATACGCAGTATTTT. The encoded protein is CASSWTFTDTQYF. The rearrangement links TRBV27 to TRBJ2-3; no reliable D call. The CDR3 is 13 residues long. CDR1 and CDR2 (germline): MNHEY, SMNVEV (reference sequence). The germline V and J ends were trimmed by 4 bases and 2 bases, with 7 bases remaining between them.

This clonotype was found a few times. This chain uses TRBV12-3 or TRBV12-4 with TRBJ1-1; no reliable D call. Between the trimmed V and J ends, which lost 4 bases and 1 base, there was a span of 7 bases. This CDR3 is 13 amino acids long. This CDR3 reads CASSSTANTEAFF. In DNA, the CDR3 is TGTGCCAGCAGTTCCACAGCGAACACTGAAGCTTTCTTT.

In its sample, this clonotype was seen many times. The chain combines TRBV14 with TRBJ2-2; D perhaps matches TRBD1 (5 bases). The CDR3 runs to 14 residues. V was shortened by 2 bases and J by 6 bases, with 10 bases between the two germline ends. Germline lookup yields CDR1 SGHDN and CDR2 FVKESK. CDR3 region: CASSQFWGAGELFF. DNA for the CDR3: TGTGCCAGCAGCCAATTTTGGGGCGCCGGGGAGCTGTTTTTT.

J is TRBJ1-4 and V is TRBV9; 7 bases match TRBD1. Trimming removed 0 bases from V and 3 bases from J; junction bases left unmatched: 2. Per germline, CDR1 SGDLS and CDR2 YYNGEE. The CDR3 has 15 amino acids. CDR3 in DNA: TGTGCCAGCAGCGTAGTAGGACAGGCTAATGAAAAACTGTTTTTT. Encoded protein: CASSVVGQANEKLFF.

This clonotype occurred a few times. The chain employs TRBV20-1 and TRBJ2-1, with D perhaps TRBD1 (5 bases). V was cut by 0 bases and J by 2 bases, with 17 bases left in between. Per germline, CDR1 DFQATT and CDR2 SNEGSKA (reference sequence). The length of the CDR3 is 17 residues. The DNA of the CDR3 is TGCAGTGCTAGAGACCCCTTTCCGTCAGGGCCCTACAATGAGCAGTTCTTC. Translated: CSARDPFPSGPYNEQFF.

At least ten counts were recorded for this clonotype. J is TRBJ1-2 and V is TRBV5-5, with a weak D call TRBD1 (6 bases). The germline V gene encodes CDR1 SGHKS and CDR2 YYEKEE (reference sequence). Trimming took 0 bases from V and 3 from J, leaving 12 bases between them. The CDR3 runs to 15 residues. In DNA form, the CDR3 reads TGTGCCAGCAGCTTGGGGAACAGGGAATACTATGGCTACACCTTC. Its protein product is CASSLGNREYYGYTF.

The sample holds many counts of this clonotype. The chain couples TRBV2 to TRBJ2-7; 9 bases are shared with TRBD1. The CDR3 covers 12 residues. The trim removed 8 bases at V and 5 bases at J, leaving 4 bases unmatched. Germline V lookup: CDR1 SNHLY, CDR2 FYNNEI. CDR3 sequence (DNA): TGTGCCAGCGGACAGGGGTTTGACGAGCAGTACTTC. Translating gives CASGQGFDEQYF. Variable domain in full (rest from reference TRBV2 and TRBJ2-7): EPEVTQTPSHQVTQMGQEVILRCVPISNHLYFYWYRQILGQKVEFLVSFYNNEISEKSEIFDDQFSVERPDGSNFTLKIRSTKLEDSAMYFCASGQGFDEQYFGPGTRLTVT.